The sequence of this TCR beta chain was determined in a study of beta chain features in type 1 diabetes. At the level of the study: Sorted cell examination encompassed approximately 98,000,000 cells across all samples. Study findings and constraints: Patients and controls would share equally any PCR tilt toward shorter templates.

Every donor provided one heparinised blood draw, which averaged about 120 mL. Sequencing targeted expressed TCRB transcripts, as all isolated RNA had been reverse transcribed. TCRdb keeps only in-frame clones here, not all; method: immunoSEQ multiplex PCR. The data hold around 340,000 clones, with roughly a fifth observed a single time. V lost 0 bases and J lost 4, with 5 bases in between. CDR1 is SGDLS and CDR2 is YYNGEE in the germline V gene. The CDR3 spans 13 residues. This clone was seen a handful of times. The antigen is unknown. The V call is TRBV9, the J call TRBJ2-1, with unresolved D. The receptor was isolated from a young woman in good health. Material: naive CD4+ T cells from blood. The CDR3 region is CASSVGVYNEQFF. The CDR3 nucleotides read TGTGCCAGCAGCGTAGGAGTATACAATGAGCAGTTCTTC. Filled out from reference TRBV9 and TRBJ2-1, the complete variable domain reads DSGVTQTPKHLITATGQRVTLRCSPRSGDLSVYWYQQSLDQGLQFLIQYYNGEERAKGNILERFSAQQFPDLHSELNLSSLELGDSALYFCASSVGVYNEQFFGPGTRLTVL.